One sample yielded the 29 T cell receptor beta chains listed below, sequenced in a study of shared clonotypes between healthy human individuals. TCRdb's table, derived via immunoSEQ multiplex PCR, lists solely in-frame clones and lacks some. The sample shows more than 2,000,000 clones, approximately 94% of them seen only once. The sequencing input was naive CD4+ T cells sorted from blood. The subset: CD45RA+ positively selected. The receptors shown here come from a man aged 18-30 years in good health.

The gene calls are TRBV28 and TRBJ2-7; either TRBD1 or TRBD2 may supply D (5 bases each). Between the trimmed V and J ends, which lost 7 bases and 3 bases, there was a span of 10 bases. The CDR3 totals 12 residues. Germline V CDR1 and CDR2: MDHEN, SYDVKM. In DNA form, the CDR3 reads TGTGCCAGCACGGGGCAGAGCTACGAGCAGTACTTC. Its translation: CASTGQSYEQYF.

This chain uses TRBV12-5 with TRBJ2-1; D perhaps matches TRBD1 (6 bases). V lost 2 bases, J lost 4 bases, and 21 bases lay in between. CDR1 is LGHNT and CDR2 is FRNRAP in the germline V gene. This CDR3 comprises 18 residues. The CDR3 DNA follows: TGTGCTAGTGGTTTGCCCCCACAGGGAAGAAGAGGGTACAATGAGCAGTTCTTC. As protein: CASGLPPQGRRGYNEQFF. Looking up the rest from reference TRBV12-5 and TRBJ2-1 gives the full variable domain: DARVTQTPRHKVTEMGQEVTMRCQPILGHNTVFWYRQTMMQGLELLAYFRNRAPLDDSGMPKDRFSAEMPDATLATLKIQPSEPRDSAVYFCASGLPPQGRRGYNEQFFGPGTRLTVL.

This clone appeared once. The chain couples TRBV5-8 to TRBJ2-3, with 13 positions matching TRBD2. V shed 3 bases and J 10 bases; nucleotides not matched to a gene: 2. The CDR3 contains 13 residues. Germline V gives CDR1 SGHTS, CDR2 YDEGEE. The CDR3 DNA reads TGTGCCAGCAGCTGGACTAGCGGGAGCGCGCAGTATTTT. Translated, it gives CASSWTSGSAQYF.

This clone was recorded once. For the CDR3, the DNA is TGTGCCACCAGAAGGGCGAACACCGGGGAGCTGTTTTTT. It codes for CATRRANTGELFF. The genes are TRBV5-4 and TRBJ2-2; D remains ambiguous. Deletions cut 9 bases from V and 0 bases from J, with 9 bases between. The CDR3 has 13 residues. The germline gives CDR1 SGHNT, CDR2 YYREEE (reference sequence).

This chain links TRBV6-1 with TRBJ2-5; D is ambiguous. The ends were cut back, 3 bases at V and 5 bases at J, with 19 bases in the middle. Germline V gene data show CDR1 as MNHNS and CDR2 as SASEGT. This CDR3 comprises 16 residues. CDR3 sequence reads: CASSEGMWQLLETQYF. The DNA of the CDR3 is TGTGCCAGCAGTGAGGGGATGTGGCAGTTATTGGAGACCCAGTACTTC.

The V call is TRBV5-1, the J call TRBJ2-5, with TRBD1 matching over 7 bases. The V and J ends lost 4 bases and 1 base, in that order; junction bases with no gene match: 4. Germline V CDR1 and CDR2: SGHRS, YFSETQ. CDR3 length: 14 amino acids. CDR3 amino acids: CASSGGQLQETQYF. CDR3 nucleotide sequence: TGCGCCAGCAGCGGGGGACAGCTCCAAGAGACCCAGTACTTC.

This chain connects TRBV27 to TRBJ2-3, with D maybe TRBD1 (6 bases). V was clipped by 6 bases and J by 1 base, with 11 bases between them. Germline loops: CDR1 MNHEY, CDR2 SMNVEV (reference sequence). CDR3 length equals 14 residues. CDR3 in DNA: TGTGCCAGCAGGTGGACAGAACGCACAGATACGCAGTATTTT. Residues: CASRWTERTDTQYF.

The chain uses TRBV7-2 and TRBJ2-3; D gene uncertain. V dropped 2 bases and J dropped 1 base, with 10 bases sitting between them. The CDR3 runs 15 residues. CDR1 is SGHTA and CDR2 is FQGNSA in the germline V gene. CDR3 region: CASSLQARGTDTQYF. The DNA for the CDR3 is TGTGCCAGCAGCTTACAGGCCCGAGGCACAGATACGCAGTATTTT.

J is TRBJ2-7 and V is TRBV7-2; TRBD2 agrees at 12 bases. The CDR3 has 16 residues. Germline loops: CDR1 SGHTA, CDR2 FQGNSA. V gave up 5 bases and J gave up 3 bases; unmatched junction bases: 8. CDR3 in DNA: TGTGCCAGCAGCAAACTAGCGGGAGGAGGGATCTACGAGCAGTACTTC. This gives the protein CASSKLAGGGIYEQYF.

As concerns this clone: The same CDR3 can be traced to other DNA sequences in this sample. The chain couples TRBV7-9 to TRBJ2-7; 9 nucleotides align to TRBD2. This CDR3 comprises 15 residues. The germline gives CDR1 SEHNR, CDR2 FQNEAQ (reference sequence). V trimming: 1 base; J trimming: 4 bases; junction bases outside the gene matches: 5. CDR3 in amino acids: CASSLGLAGAYEQYF. DNA of the CDR3: TGTGCCAGCAGCTTAGGGTTAGCGGGAGCTTACGAGCAGTACTTC.

The V and J genes are TRBV18 and TRBJ1-6; the D gene is possibly TRBD1 (6 bases). Trimming left V 5 bases short and J 8 bases short, with 13 bases between. The CDR3 contains 14 residues. Germline assignment: CDR1 KGHSH and CDR2 LQKENI. CDR3: CASSSTDSYSPLHF. The CDR3 nucleotides are TGTGCCAGCTCATCGACGGACAGTTATTCACCCCTCCACTTT.

This clone was recorded only once. Different DNA sequences within this sample yield the same CDR3. The chain couples TRBV5-1 to TRBJ2-1, with a possible D match to TRBD1 (5 bases). The ends were cut back, 0 bases at V and 1 base at J, with 8 bases in the middle. The CDR3 is made up of 15 amino acids. Germline values: CDR1 SGHRS, CDR2 YFSETQ. CDR3 loop: CASSLGQLSYNEQFF. CDR3 in DNA: TGCGCCAGCAGCTTGGGACAGCTGTCCTACAATGAGCAGTTCTTC.

A single count supports this clone. The chain links TRBV5-1 to TRBJ1-1; D not certain. The V gene's germline CDR1 is SGHRS and CDR2 YFSETQ. The CDR3 sequence is 15 residues long. The V end was cut by 0 bases, the J end by 2 bases, with 11 bases between. The CDR3 region has the DNA TGCGCCAGCAGCTTGGTTATGGGAACCAACACTGAAGCTTTCTTT. Its translation: CASSLVMGTNTEAFF.

The V gene is TRBV10-2, the J gene TRBJ1-5, with a tentative D call TRBD1 (5 bases). The CDR3 spans 16 residues. V was pared by 6 bases and J by 2 bases, with 17 bases between. Germline CDR1 is WSHSY and CDR2 is SAAADI. The CDR3 DNA is TGCGCCAGCAGGGGGGGACTTCTTGGAGGCAATCAGCCCCAGCATTTT. The encoded protein is CASRGGLLGGNQPQHF.

The sample holds one count of this clone. CDR3 residues: CASSVAGGGANTEAFF. The CDR3 DNA reads TGTGCCAGCAGCGTCGCAGGCGGGGGGGCGAACACTGAAGCTTTCTTT. This chain joins TRBV9 and TRBJ1-1; a possible D gene is TRBD1 (6 bases). V was pared by 2 bases and J by 1 base, with 15 bases between. Germline loops: CDR1 SGDLS, CDR2 YYNGEE. The CDR3 length is 16 residues.

As DNA, the CDR3 is TGTGCCAGCAGCAAGGGGGGTACCTATAGCAATCAGCCCCAGCATTTT. Amino acid sequence: CASSKGGTYSNQPQHF. This chain connects TRBV7-2 to TRBJ1-5, with TRBD1 as a possible D gene (6 bases). Looked up from germline, CDR1 is SGHTA and CDR2 is FQGNSA. The CDR3 totals 16 residues. V was pared by 5 bases and J by 0 bases, with 14 bases between.

This rearrangement joins TRBV5-1 to TRBJ2-7; 10 bases are a match to TRBD1. The CDR3 extends over 16 amino acids. Looked up from germline, CDR1 is SGHRS and CDR2 is YFSETQ. Trimming removed 4 bases from V and 0 bases from J; junction bases left unmatched: 7. CDR3 in DNA: TGCGCCAGCAGCGCTACCGGGACAGGGGTCTCCTACGAGCAGTACTTC. As protein: CASSATGTGVSYEQYF.

This chain joins TRBV30 and TRBJ2-1; 8 bases are a match to TRBD2. CDR3 length equals 15 residues. V lost 3 bases and J lost 5; bases outside the gene matches: 9. The germline V gene encodes CDR1 GTSNPN and CDR2 SVGIG (reference sequence). The CDR3 sequence is CAWRTVAGSHNEQFF. CDR3 nucleotide sequence: TGTGCCTGGAGAACAGTAGCGGGGTCTCACAATGAGCAGTTCTTC.

The V call is TRBV6-4, the J call TRBJ1-5, with D uncertain. From germline, CDR1 is MRHNA and CDR2 SNTAGT. The CDR3 sequence is 17 residues long. V lost 5 bases and J lost 2, with 19 bases in between. The CDR3 loop reads CASSHPRGRAGNQPQHF. CDR3 in DNA: TGTGCCAGCAGTCACCCCCGGGGAAGGGCGGGCAATCAGCCCCAGCATTTT.

In this sample, this clone turned up once. The rearrangement joins TRBV7-2 to TRBJ2-5; D not resolved. V was cut by 5 bases and J by 4 bases, with 14 bases left in between. CDR3 length: 14 residues. The germline gives CDR1 SGHTA, CDR2 FQGNSA. CDR3 sequence: CASSRPSRPETQYF. The CDR3 bases are TGTGCCAGCAGCCGCCCCTCCAGGCCAGAGACCCAGTACTTC.

The chain joins TRBV21-1 to TRBJ2-2. TRBV21-1 is a listed pseudogene. The CDR3 loop spans 16 amino acids. DNA of the CDR3: TGTGCCAGCAGCAAAGATTACGGACCGAACACCGGGGAGCTGTTTTTT. Protein product: CASSKDYGPNTGELFF.

The chain is built from TRBV30 and TRBJ1-1, with 9 bases fitting TRBD1. The germline V gene encodes CDR1 GTSNPN and CDR2 SVGIG (reference sequence). The CDR3 consists of 15 residues. CDR3 bases: TGTGCTTCCAGTGTCTTGGGACAGGGGAACACTGAAGCTTTCTTT. This encodes CASSVLGQGNTEAFF. The whole variable domain, remainder taken from reference TRBV30 and TRBJ1-1, is SQTIHQWPATLVQPVGSPLSLECTVEGTSNPNLYWYRQAAGRGLQLLFYSVGIGQISSEVPQNLSASRPQDRQFILSSKKLLLSDSGFYLCASSVLGQGNTEAFFGQGTRLTVV.

The chain employs TRBV5-1 and TRBJ1-2, with D possibly matching TRBD1 (5 bases). The CDR3 has 14 residues. From germline, CDR1 is SGHRS and CDR2 YFSETQ. V was trimmed by 1 base and J by 2 bases, leaving 9 bases between them. CDR3 in amino acids: CASSLPGNNYGYTF. The CDR3 DNA follows: TGCGCCAGCAGCTTGCCAGGGAACAACTATGGCTACACCTTC.

This clone was seen a handful of times. Other DNA sequences within the sample encode an identical CDR3. CDR3 protein: CASSRRENTEAFF. The CDR3 DNA is TGTGCCAGCTCACGCCGGGAAAACACTGAAGCTTTCTTT. The J gene is TRBJ1-1, the V gene TRBV18; no firm D call. There are 13 residues in the CDR3. The V and J ends lost 4 bases and 2 bases respectively, with 8 bases between them. Germline V lookup: CDR1 KGHSH, CDR2 LQKENI.

The rearrangement joins TRBV7-2 to TRBJ1-2, with 7 bases matching TRBD1. The CDR3 is made up of 15 amino acids. Germline assignment: CDR1 SGHTA and CDR2 FQGNSA. Unmatched junction bases numbered 9, after V lost 4 bases and J lost 4 bases. Written as DNA, the CDR3 is TGTGCCAGCAGCTCCCCCTGGAGGGGGCCCTATGGCTACACCTTC. This sequence encodes CASSSPWRGPYGYTF.

V is TRBV30 and J is TRBJ1-5, with a weak D call TRBD1 (5 bases). V dropped 1 base and J dropped 4 bases, with 8 bases sitting between them. The CDR3 is made up of 13 amino acids. Germline loops: CDR1 GTSNPN, CDR2 SVGIG (reference sequence). The CDR3 here is CAWSDGTNQPQHF. As DNA, the CDR3 is TGTGCCTGGAGTGATGGGACTAATCAGCCCCAGCATTTT.

The rearrangement uses TRBV2 and TRBJ2-1, with D perhaps matching TRBD2 (6 bases). V gave up 5 bases and J gave up 7 bases, with 15 bases separating them. This CDR3 comprises 14 residues. Germline values: CDR1 SNHLY, CDR2 FYNNEI. CDR3 sequence (DNA): TGTGCCAGCAGTCCCACGATAGCGGTAAATGAGCAGTTCTTC. Translated, it gives CASSPTIAVNEQFF.

This chain connects TRBV5-6 to TRBJ1-5; D is uncertain. This CDR3 comprises 15 residues. V shed 1 base and J shed 7 bases, with 15 bases lying between them. From germline, CDR1 is SGHDT and CDR2 YYEEEE. The CDR3 region is CASSLSGRFGQPQHF. In DNA form, the CDR3 reads TGTGCCAGCAGCTTGTCGGGGAGGTTCGGGCAGCCCCAGCATTTT.

This chain connects TRBV18 to TRBJ2-3; 8 nucleotides line up with TRBD2. This CDR3 is 16 amino acids long. J gave up 5 bases and V 6 bases, and 13 bases lay outside the gene matches. The germline V gene has CDR1 KGHSH and CDR2 LQKENI. The CDR3 region is CASSRQAGGHIDTQYF. In DNA, the CDR3 is TGTGCCAGCTCTCGCCAGGCGGGAGGACATATAGATACGCAGTATTTT.